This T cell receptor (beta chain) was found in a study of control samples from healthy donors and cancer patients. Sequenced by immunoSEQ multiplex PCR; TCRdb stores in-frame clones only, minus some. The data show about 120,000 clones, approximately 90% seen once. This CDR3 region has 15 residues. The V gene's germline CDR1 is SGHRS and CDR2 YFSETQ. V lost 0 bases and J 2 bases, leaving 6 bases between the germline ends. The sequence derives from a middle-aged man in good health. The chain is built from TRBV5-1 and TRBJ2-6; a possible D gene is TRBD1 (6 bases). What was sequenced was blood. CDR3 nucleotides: TGCGCCAGCAGCTTGGACAGGGCTGGGGCCAACGTCCTGACTTTC. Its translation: CASSLDRAGANVLTF.